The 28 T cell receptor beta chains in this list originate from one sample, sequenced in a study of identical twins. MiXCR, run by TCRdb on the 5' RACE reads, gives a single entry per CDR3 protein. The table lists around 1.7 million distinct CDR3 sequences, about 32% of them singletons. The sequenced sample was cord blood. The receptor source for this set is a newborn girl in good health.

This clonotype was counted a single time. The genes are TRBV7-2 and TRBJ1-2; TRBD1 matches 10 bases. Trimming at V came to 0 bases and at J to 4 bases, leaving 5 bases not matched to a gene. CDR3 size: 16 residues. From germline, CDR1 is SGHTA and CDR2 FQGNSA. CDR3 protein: CASSLARQGAGYGYTF. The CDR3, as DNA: TGTGCCAGCAGCTTAGCTAGACAGGGGGCAGGCTATGGCTACACCTTC.

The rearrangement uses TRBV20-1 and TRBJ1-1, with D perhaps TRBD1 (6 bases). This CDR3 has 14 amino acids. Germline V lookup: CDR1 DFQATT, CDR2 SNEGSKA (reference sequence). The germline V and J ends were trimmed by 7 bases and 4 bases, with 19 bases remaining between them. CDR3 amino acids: CSEAPVRGGTEAFF. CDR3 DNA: TGCAGTGAAGCCCCAGTCAGGGGCGGCACTGAAGCTTTCTTT.

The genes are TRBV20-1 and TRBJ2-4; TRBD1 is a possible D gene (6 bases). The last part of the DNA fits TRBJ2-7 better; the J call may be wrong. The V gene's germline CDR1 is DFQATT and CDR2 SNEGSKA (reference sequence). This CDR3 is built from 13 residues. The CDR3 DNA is TGCAGTGCTAGAGAAAACAGGGACTACGAGCAGTACTTC. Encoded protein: CSARENRDYEQYF.

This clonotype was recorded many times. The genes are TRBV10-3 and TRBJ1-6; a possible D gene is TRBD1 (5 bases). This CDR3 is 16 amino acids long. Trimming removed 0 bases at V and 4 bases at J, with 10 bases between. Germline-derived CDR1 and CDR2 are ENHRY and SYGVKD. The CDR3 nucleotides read TGTGCCATCAGTGAGTCTAGGGGCCAATATAATTCACCCCTCCACTTT. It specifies CAISESRGQYNSPLHF.

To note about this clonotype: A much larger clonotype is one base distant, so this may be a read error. The CDR3 bases are TGTGCCACCAGGGGGACTAGCGGCTACGAGCAGTACTTC. Its translation is CATRGTSGYEQYF. The gene calls are TRBV2 and TRBJ2-7, with 11 positions matching TRBD2. The CDR3 extends over 13 amino acids. Germline V gene sequence: CDR1 SNHLY, CDR2 FYNNEI. Trimming cost V 10 bases and J 3 bases; bases outside gene matches: 5.

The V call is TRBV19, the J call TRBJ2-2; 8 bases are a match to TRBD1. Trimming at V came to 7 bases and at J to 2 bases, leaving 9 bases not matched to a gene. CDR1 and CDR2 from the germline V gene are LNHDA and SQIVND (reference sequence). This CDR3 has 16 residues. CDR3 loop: CASIARTGINTGELFF. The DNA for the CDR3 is TGTGCCAGTATCGCCCGGACAGGGATAAACACCGGGGAGCTGTTTTTT.

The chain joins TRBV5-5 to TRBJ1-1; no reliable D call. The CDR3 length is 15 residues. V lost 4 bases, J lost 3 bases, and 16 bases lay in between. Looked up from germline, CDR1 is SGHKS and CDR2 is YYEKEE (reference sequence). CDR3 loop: CASSTDFGVYTEAFF. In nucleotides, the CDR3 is TGTGCCAGCAGCACCGATTTTGGGGTGTACACTGAAGCTTTCTTT.

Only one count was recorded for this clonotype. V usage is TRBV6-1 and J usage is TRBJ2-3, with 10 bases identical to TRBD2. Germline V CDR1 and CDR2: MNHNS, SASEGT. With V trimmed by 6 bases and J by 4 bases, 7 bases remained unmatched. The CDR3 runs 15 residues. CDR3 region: CASSPDSGGADTQYF. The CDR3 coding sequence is TGTGCCAGCAGCCCCGACAGCGGGGGGGCAGATACGCAGTATTTT.

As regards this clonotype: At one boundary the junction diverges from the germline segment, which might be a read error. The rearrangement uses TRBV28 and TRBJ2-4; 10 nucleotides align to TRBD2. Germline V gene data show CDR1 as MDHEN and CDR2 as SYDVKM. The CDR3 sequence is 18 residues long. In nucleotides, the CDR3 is TGTGCCAGCAGTATGAGAGCAATAGCGGGAGGTCCCGAAAACATTCAGAACTTC. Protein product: CASSMRAIAGGPENIQNF.

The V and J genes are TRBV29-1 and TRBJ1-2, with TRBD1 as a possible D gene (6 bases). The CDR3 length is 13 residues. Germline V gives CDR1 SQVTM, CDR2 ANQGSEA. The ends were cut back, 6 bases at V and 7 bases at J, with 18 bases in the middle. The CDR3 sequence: CSVPGSEGGGYTF. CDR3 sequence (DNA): TGCAGCGTCCCGGGCTCAGAGGGGGGTGGCTACACCTTC. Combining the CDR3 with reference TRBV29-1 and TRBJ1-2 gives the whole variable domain SAVISQKPSRDICQRGTSLTIQCQVDSQVTMMFWYRQQPGQSLTLIATANQGSEATYESGFVIDKFPISRPNLTFSTLTVSNMSPEDSSIYLCSVPGSEGGGYTFGSGTRLTVV.

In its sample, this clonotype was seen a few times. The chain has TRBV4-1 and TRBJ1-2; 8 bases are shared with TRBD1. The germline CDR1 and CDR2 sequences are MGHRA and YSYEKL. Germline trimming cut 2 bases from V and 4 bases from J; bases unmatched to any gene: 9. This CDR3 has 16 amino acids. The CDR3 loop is CASSQPLKDRGYGYTF. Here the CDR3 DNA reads TGCGCCAGCAGCCAACCCCTAAAAGACAGGGGCTATGGCTACACCTTC.

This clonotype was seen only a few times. DNA of the CDR3: TGTGCCACCAGTGGACGCCCCGGGACATCTAGCACAGATACGCAGTATTTT. Residues: CATSGRPGTSSTDTQYF. This rearrangement joins TRBV24-1 to TRBJ2-3; weak D call: TRBD1 (6 bases). Germline CDR1 KGHDR, CDR2 SFDVKD. V lost 5 bases to trimming and J lost 0 bases, with 17 bases between them. This CDR3 comprises 17 residues.

CDR3 amino acids: CASSYRLASDTGELFF. The CDR3 nucleotides read TGTGCCAGCAGCTACCGACTAGCCTCGGACACCGGGGAGCTGTTTTTT. V usage is TRBV7-2 and J usage is TRBJ2-2; TRBD2 agrees at 7 bases. This CDR3 comprises 16 residues. The V segment lost 4 bases and the J segment 3 bases; nucleotides outside the gene matches: 8. The germline V gene has CDR1 SGHTA and CDR2 FQGNSA.

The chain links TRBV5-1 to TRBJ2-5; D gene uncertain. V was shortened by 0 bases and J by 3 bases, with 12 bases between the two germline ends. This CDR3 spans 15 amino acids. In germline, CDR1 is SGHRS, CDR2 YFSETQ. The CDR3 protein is CASSLVRAGEETQYF. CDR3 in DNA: TGCGCCAGCAGCTTGGTTAGGGCAGGTGAAGAGACCCAGTACTTC.

The CDR3 nucleotides read TGCAGTGCTAGAGTCGTCGAGACTAGGGTTAACAATGAGCAGTTCTTC. Encoded protein: CSARVVETRVNNEQFF. V is TRBV20-1 and J is TRBJ2-1; tentative D call: TRBD2 (6 bases). Germline loops: CDR1 DFQATT, CDR2 SNEGSKA (reference sequence). The CDR3 has 16 amino acids. The V end lost 1 base, the J end lost 5 bases, and 18 bases lay between the germline ends.

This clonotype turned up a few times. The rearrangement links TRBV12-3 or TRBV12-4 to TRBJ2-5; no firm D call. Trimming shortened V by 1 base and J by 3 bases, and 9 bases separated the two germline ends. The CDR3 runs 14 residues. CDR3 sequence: CASSLVSAEETQYF. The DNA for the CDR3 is TGTGCCAGCAGTTTAGTAAGCGCAGAAGAGACCCAGTACTTC.

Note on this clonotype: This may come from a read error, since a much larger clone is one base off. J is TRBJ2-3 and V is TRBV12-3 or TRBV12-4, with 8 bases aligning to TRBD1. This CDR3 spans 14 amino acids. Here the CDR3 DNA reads TGTGCCAGCAGGGACAGGGAATACACAGATACGCGGTATTTT. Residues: CASRDREYTDTRYF.

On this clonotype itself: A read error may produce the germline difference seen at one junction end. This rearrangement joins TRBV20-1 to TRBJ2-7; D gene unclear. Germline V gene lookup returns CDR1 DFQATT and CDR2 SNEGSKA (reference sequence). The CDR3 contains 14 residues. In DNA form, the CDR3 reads TGCAGTGCTAGCCCGGCACCATACTCCCACGAGCAGTACTTC. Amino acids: CSASPAPYSHEQYF.

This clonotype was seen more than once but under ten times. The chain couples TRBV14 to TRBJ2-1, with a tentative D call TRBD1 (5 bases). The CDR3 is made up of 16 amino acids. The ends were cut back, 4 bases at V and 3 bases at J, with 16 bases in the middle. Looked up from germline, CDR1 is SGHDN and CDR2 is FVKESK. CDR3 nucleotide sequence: TGTGCCAGCAGCCTATTGGCGGACAAGGACTACAATGAGCAGTTCTTC. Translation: CASSLLADKDYNEQFF.

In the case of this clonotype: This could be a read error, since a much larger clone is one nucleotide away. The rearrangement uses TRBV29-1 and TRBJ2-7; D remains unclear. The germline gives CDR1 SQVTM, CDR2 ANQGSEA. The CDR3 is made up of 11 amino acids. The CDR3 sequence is CGVAVSYEQYF. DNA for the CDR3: TGCGGCGTTGCCGTTTCCTACGAGCAGTACTTC.

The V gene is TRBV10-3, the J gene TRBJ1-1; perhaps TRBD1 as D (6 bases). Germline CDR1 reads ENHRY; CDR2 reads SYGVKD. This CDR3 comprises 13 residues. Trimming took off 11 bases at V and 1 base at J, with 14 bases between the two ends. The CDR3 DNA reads TGTGCCGTGGCGGGGGCAAGGAACACTGAAGCTTTCTTT. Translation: CAVAGARNTEAFF.

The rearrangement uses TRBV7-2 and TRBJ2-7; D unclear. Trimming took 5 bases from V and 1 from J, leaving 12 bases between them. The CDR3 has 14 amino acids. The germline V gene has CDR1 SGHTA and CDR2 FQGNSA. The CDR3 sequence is CASSQSAFSYEQYF. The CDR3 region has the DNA TGTGCCAGCAGCCAATCGGCTTTTTCCTACGAGCAGTACTTC. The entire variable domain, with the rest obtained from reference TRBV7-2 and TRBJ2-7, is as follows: GAGVSQSPSNKVTEKGKDVELRCDPISGHTALYWYRQSLGQGLEFLIYFQGNSAPDKSGLPSDRFSAERTGGSVSTLTIQRTQQEDSAVYLCASSQSAFSYEQYFGPGTRLTVT.

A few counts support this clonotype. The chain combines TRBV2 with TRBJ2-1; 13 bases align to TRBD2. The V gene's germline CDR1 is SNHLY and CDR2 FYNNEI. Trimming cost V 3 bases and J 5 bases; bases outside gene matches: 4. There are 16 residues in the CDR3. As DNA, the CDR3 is TGTGCCAGCAGTGAGGAAGGGACTAGCGGGAACAATGAGCAGTTCTTC. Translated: CASSEEGTSGNNEQFF.

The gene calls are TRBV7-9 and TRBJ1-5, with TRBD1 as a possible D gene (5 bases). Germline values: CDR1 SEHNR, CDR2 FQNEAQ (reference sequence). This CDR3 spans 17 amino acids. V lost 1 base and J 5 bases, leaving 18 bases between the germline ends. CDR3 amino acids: CASSLGLGVEMDQPQHF. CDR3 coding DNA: TGTGCCAGCAGCTTAGGGTTAGGGGTTGAGATGGATCAGCCCCAGCATTTT.

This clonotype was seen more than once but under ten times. CDR3 sequence: CASSSFDTEAFF. The CDR3 nucleotides are TGTGCCAGCAGTTCCTTCGACACTGAAGCTTTCTTT. The rearrangement joins TRBV7-9 to TRBJ1-1; D remains ambiguous. The V end lost 6 bases, the J end lost 3 bases, and 8 bases lay between the germline ends. This CDR3 region has 12 residues. Per the germline V gene, CDR1 is SEHNR and CDR2 is FQNEAQ (reference sequence).

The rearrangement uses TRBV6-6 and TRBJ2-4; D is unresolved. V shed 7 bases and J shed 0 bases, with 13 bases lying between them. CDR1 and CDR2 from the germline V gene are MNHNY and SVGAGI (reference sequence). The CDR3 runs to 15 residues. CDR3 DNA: TGTGCCAGCACCCTCAACGACCTAGCCAAAAACATTCAGTACTTC. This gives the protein CASTLNDLAKNIQYF.

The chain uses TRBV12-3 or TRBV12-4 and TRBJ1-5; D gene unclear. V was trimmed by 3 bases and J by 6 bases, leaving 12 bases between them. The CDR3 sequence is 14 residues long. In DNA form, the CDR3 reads TGTGCCAGCAGTTTGGGCGACGAGGGTCAGCCCCAGCATTTT. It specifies CASSLGDEGQPQHF.

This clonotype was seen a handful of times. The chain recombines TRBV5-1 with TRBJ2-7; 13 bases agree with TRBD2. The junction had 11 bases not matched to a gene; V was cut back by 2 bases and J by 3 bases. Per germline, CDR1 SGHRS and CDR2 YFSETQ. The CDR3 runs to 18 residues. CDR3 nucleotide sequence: TGCGCCAGCAGCTTACCCCTGGGACTAGCGGGACCCTACTACGAGCAGTACTTC. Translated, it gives CASSLPLGLAGPYYEQYF.